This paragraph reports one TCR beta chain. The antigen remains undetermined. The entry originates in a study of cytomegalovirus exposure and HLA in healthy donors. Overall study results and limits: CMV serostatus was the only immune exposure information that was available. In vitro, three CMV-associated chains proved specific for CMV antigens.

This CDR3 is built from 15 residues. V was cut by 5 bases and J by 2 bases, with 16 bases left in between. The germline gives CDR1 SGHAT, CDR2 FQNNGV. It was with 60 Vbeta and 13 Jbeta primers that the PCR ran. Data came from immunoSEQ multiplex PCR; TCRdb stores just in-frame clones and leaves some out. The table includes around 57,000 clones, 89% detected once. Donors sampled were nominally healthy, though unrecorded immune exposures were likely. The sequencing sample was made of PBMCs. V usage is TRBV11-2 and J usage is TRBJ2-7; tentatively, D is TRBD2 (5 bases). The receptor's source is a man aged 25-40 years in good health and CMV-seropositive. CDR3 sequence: CASSPRGKEAYEQYF. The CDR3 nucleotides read TGTGCCAGCAGCCCCCGGGGAAAGGAAGCCTACGAGCAGTACTTC.